This T cell receptor (beta chain) comes out of a study of OX40 agonist ivuxolimab in advanced cancers. CDR3 length: 16 residues. With V trimmed by 5 bases and J by 3 bases, 11 bases remained unmatched. CDR1 MDHEN and CDR2 SYDVKM come from the germline V gene. Measured with immunoSEQ multiplex PCR; TCRdb has only the in-frame clones, and not every one. The sample yields under 100,000 clones, around 90% seen once. The starting material was CD4+ or CD8+ T cells sorted from blood, obtained in a trial of the OX40 agonist ivuxolimab. This rearrangement joins TRBV28 to TRBJ2-3; 7 bases agree with TRBD2. The TCR sequence derives from an adult with an advanced solid tumor such as melanoma, head and neck, liver or kidney cancer. CDR3 in amino acids: CASSVLGAGDTDTQYF. The DNA for the CDR3 is TGTGCCAGCAGTGTGCTTGGGGCGGGAGATACAGATACGCAGTATTTT.